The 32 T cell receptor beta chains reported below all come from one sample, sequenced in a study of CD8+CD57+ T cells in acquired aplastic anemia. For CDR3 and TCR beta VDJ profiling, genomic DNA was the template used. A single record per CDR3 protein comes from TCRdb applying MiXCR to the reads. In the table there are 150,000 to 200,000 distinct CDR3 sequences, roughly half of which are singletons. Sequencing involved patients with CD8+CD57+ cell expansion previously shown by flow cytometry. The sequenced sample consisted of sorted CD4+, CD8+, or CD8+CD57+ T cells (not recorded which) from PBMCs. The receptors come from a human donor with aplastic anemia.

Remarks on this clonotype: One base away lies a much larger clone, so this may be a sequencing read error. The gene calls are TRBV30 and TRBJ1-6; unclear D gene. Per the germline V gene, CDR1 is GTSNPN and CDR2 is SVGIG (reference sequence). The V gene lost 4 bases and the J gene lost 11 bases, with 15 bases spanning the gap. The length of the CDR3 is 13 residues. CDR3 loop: CAWTGRGRPPLHF. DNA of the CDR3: TGTGCCTGGACCGGACGGGGTCGACCACCCCTCCACTTT.

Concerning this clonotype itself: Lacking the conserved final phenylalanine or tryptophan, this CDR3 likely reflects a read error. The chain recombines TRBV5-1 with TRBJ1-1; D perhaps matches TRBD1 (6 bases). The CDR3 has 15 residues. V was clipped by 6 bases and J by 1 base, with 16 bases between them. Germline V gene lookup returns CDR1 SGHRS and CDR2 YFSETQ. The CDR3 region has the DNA TGCGCCAGCACCTCGTCGGGGGCCTCGAACACTGAAGCTTTCTCT. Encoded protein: CASTSSGASNTEAFS.

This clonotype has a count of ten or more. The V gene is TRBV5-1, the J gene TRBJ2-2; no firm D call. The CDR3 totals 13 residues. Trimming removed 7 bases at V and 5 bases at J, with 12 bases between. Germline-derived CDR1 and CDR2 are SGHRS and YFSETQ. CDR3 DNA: TGCGCCAGCGCTAAGGTGGGAACCGGGGAGCTGTTTTTT. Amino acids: CASAKVGTGELFF.

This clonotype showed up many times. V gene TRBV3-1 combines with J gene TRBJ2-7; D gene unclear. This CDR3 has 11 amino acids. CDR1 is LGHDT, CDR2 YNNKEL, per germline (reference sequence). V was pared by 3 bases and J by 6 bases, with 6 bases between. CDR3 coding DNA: TGTGCCAGCAGCCACCGGGCCGAGCAGTACTTC. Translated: CASSHRAEQYF.

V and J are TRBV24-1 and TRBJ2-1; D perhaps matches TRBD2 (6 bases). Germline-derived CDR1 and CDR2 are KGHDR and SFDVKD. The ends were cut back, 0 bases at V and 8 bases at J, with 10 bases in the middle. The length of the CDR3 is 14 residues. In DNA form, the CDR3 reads TGTGCCACCAGTGATTTGAACAGGAGGGATGAGCAGTTCTTC. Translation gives CATSDLNRRDEQFF.

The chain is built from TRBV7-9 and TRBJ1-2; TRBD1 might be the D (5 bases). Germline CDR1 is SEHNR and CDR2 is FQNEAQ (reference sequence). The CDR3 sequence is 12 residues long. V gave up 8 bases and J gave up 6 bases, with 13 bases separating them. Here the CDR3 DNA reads TGTGCCAGCTCCCAGGGTTCGGATGGCTACACCTTC. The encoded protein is CASSQGSDGYTF.

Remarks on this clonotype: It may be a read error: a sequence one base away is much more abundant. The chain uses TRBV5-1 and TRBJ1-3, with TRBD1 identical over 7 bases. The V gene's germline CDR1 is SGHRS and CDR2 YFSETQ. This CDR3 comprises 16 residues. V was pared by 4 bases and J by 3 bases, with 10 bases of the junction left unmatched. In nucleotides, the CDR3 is TGCGCCAGCAGCCTGGGGACAGTTAAGGATGGAAACACCATATATTTT. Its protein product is CASSLGTVKDGNTIYF.

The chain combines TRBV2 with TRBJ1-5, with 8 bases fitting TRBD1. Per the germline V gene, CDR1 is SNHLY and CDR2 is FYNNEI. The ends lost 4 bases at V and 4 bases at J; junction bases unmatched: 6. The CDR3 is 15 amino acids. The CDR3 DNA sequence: TGTGCCAGCAGTGTTCGCGACAGGGGTAATCAGCCCCAGCATTTT. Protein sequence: CASSVRDRGNQPQHF.

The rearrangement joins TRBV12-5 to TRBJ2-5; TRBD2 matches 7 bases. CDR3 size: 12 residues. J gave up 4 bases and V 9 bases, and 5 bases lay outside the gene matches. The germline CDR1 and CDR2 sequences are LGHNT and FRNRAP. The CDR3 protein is CARGGLPETQYF. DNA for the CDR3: TGTGCTAGGGGAGGGCTACCAGAGACCCAGTACTTC.

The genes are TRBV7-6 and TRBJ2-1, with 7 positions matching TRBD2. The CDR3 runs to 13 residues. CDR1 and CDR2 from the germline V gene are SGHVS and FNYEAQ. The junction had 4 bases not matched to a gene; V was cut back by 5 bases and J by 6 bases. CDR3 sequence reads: CASSRGRGNEQFF. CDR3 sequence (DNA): TGTGCCAGCAGCCGGGGGAGGGGCAATGAGCAGTTCTTC.

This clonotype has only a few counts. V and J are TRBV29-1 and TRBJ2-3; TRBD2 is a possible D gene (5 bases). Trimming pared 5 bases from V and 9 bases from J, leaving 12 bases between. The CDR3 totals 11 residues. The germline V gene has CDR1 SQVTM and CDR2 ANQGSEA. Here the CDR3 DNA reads TGCAGCGTTCGGACTGCCAGGACGCAGTATTTT. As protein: CSVRTARTQYF.

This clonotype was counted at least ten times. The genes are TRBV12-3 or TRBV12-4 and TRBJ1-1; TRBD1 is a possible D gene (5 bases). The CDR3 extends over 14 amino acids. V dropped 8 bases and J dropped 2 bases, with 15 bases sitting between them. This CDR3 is CASGRLDTNTEAFF. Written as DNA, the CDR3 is TGTGCCAGCGGACGTCTGGACACCAACACTGAAGCTTTCTTT.

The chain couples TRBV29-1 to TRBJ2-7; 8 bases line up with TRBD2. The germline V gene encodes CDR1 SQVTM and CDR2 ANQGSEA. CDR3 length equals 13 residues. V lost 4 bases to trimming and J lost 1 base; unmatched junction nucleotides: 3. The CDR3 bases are TGCAGCGTTGCGGGGGGGCGGTCCTACGAGCAGTACTTC. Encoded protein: CSVAGGRSYEQYF.

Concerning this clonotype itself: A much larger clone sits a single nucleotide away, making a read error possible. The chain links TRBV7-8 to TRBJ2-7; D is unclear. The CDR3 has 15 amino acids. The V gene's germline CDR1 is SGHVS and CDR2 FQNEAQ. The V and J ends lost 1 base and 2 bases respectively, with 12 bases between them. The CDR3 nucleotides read TGTGCCAGCAGCTTAGTGCAAGGACCACCCTACGAGCAGTACTTC. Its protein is CASSLVQGPPYEQYF.

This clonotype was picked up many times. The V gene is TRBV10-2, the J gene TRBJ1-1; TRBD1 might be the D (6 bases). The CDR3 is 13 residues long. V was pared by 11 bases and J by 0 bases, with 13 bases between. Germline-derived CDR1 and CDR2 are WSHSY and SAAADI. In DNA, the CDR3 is TGCGCCTGCAATCAGGGGATGAACACTGAAGCTTTCTTT. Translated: CACNQGMNTEAFF.

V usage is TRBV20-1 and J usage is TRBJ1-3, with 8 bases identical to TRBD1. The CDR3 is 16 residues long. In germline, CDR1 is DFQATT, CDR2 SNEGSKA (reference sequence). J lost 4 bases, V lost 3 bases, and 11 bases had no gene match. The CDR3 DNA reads TGCAGTGCTAGTCAGACAGGGGTCGTTAAAGGAAACACCATATATTTT. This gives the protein CSASQTGVVKGNTIYF.

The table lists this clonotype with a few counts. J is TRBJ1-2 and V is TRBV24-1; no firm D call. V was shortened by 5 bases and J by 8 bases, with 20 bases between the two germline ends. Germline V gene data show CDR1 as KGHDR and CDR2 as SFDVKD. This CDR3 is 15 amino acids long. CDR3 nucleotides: TGTGCCACCAGTGCGACACCCGATAAGAGATGGGGCTACACCTTC. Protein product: CATSATPDKRWGYTF.

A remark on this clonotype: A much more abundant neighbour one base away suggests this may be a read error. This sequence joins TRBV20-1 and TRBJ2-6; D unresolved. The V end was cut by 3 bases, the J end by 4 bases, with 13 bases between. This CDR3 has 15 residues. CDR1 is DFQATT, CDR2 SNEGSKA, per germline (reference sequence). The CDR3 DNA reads TGCAGTGCTAGGGCAGGCCCTAGGGGGGCCAACGTCCTGACTTTC. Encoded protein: CSARAGPRGANVLTF.

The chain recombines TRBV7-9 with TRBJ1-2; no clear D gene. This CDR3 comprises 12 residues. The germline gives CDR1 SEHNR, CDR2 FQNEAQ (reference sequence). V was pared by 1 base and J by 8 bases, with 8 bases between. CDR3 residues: CASSLDPAGYTF. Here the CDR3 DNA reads TGTGCCAGCAGCTTAGATCCGGCGGGCTACACCTTC.

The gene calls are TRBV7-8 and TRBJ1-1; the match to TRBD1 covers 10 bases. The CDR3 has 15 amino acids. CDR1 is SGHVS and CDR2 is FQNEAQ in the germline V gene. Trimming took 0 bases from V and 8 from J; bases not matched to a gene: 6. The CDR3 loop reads CASSLAPGTGEEAFF. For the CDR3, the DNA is TGTGCCAGCAGCTTAGCCCCAGGGACAGGGGAAGAAGCTTTCTTT.

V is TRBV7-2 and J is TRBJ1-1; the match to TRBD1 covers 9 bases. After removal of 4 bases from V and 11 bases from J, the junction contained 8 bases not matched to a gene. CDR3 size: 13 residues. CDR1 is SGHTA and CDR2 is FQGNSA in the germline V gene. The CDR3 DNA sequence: TGTGCCAGCAGCTGGGACAGGGACAATTTTGCTTTCTTT. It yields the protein CASSWDRDNFAFF.

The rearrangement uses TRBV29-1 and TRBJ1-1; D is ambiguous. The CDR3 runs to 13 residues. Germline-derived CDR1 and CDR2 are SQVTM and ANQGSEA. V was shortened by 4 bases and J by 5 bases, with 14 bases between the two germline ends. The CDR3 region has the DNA TGCAGCGTTGCCTTAAGAGGTGGGACTGAAGCTTTCTTT. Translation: CSVALRGGTEAFF.

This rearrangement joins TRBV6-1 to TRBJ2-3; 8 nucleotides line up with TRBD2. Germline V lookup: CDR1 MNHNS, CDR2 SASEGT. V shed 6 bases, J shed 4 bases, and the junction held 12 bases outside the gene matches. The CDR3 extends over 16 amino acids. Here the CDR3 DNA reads TGTGCCAGCAGCCCCTTAATCGGGAGGGCGGCAGATACGCAGTATTTT. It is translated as CASSPLIGRAADTQYF.

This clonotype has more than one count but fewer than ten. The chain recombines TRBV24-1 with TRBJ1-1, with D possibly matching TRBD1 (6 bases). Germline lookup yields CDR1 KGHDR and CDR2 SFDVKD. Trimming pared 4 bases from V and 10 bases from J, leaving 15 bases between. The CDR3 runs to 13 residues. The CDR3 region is CATSDSKRGGAFF. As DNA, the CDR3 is TGTGCCACCAGTGACAGTAAGAGGGGGGGAGCTTTCTTT.

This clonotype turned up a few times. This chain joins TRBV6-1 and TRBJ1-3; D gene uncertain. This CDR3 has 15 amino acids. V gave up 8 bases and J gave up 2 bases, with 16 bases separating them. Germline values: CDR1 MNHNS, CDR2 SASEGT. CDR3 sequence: CASLPGIVTGNTIYF. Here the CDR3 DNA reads TGTGCCAGCCTCCCGGGGATTGTGACTGGAAACACCATATATTTT.

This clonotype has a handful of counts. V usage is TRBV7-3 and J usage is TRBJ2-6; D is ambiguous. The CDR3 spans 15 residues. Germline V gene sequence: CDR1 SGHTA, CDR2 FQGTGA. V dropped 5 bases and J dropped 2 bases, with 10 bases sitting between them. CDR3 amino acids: CASSPLVAGANVLTF. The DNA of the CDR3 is TGTGCCAGCAGCCCGCTAGTCGCTGGGGCCAACGTCCTGACTTTC.

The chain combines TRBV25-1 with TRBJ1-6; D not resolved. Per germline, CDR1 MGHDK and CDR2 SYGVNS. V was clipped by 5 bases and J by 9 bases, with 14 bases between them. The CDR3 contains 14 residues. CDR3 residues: CASSTSGSGSPLHF. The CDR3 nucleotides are TGTGCCAGCAGTACGAGTGGTTCCGGTTCACCCCTCCACTTT.

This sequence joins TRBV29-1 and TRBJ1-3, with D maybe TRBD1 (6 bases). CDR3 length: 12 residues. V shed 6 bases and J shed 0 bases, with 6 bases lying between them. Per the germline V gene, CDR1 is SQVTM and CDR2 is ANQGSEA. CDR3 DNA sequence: TGCAGCGTGGGGGCCTCTGGAAACACCATATATTTT. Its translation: CSVGASGNTIYF.

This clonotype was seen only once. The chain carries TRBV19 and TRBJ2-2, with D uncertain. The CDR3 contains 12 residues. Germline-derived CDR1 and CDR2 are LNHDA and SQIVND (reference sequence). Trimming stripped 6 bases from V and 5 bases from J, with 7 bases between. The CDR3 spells CASSERTGELFF. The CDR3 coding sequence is TGTGCCAGTAGCGAACGGACCGGGGAGCTGTTTTTT.

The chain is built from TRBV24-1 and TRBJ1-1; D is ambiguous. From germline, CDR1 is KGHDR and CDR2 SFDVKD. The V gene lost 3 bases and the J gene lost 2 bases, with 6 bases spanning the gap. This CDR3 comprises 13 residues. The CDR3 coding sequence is TGTGCCACCAGTGATCGGGGTAACACTGAAGCTTTCTTT. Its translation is CATSDRGNTEAFF.

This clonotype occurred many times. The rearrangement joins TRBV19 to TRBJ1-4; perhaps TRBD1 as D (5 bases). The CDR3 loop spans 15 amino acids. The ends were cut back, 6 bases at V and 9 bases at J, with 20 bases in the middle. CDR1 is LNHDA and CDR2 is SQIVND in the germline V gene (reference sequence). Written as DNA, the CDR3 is TGTGCCAGTAGCTCCACGGGACTGCCTTTAAAAAAACTGTTTTTT. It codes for CASSSTGLPLKKLFF.

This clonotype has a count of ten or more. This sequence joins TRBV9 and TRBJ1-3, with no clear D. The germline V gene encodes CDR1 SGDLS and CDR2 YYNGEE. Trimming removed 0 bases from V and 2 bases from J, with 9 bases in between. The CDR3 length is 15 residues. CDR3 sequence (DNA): TGTGCCAGCAGCGTAGCCCCCGAACCTGGAAACACCATATATTTT. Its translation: CASSVAPEPGNTIYF.